What follows describes a single T cell receptor (beta chain). Profiling relied on immunoSEQ multiplex PCR, and the TCRdb table lists in-frame clones only, not all of them. The sample records roughly 200,000 clones, around 86% being singletons. This record comes from a study of blood T cell repertoires in COVID-19. Study details: Nucleic acid was either cDNA or gDNA, and it came from T cells, B-cell-depleted T cells, or PBMCs.

The CDR3 is made up of 15 amino acids. Germline CDR1 SGDLS, CDR2 YYNGEE. Trimming cost V 0 bases and J 4 bases, with 13 bases left between them. Sequencing input: peripheral blood. This TCR was recovered from a man in his forties with acute or convalescent COVID-19. The gene calls are TRBV9 and TRBJ1-2; D unresolved. CDR3 protein: CASSVGDRVSYGYTF. DNA of the CDR3: TGTGCCAGCAGCGTAGGAGATCGGGTGAGCTATGGCTACACCTTC.